The 6 T cell receptor beta chains presented below share a single source sample, sequenced in a study of CXCR3-negative and CXCR3-positive naive CD8 T cells. Overall study findings and caveats: Against CXCR3-negative naive cells, CXCR3-positive naive cells showed more hydrophobic TRB CDR3s.

It was by 5' RACE with UMI labels that the TRB cDNA libraries were prepared. TCRdb re-called the 5' RACE reads and shows each CDR3 protein once, DNA omitted. This sample's table reports around 140,000 distinct CDR3 sequences. These receptors' antigens are unknown. Sample: naive CXCR3+ CD8+ T cells from blood. Subset here: CD45RO-CCR7+CD27+CD95- naive CD8+ T cells expressing CXCR3 (TNR3+). Every receptor here comes from a human donor in good health. Some clones in this sample may be carry-over from other donors' samples.

The chain is built from TRBV12-3 or TRBV12-4 and TRBJ1-1; the D call from TCRdb, TRBD1, cannot be confirmed without DNA. CDR3 size: 13 residues. The CDR3 reads CASSLLTALRAFF.

This chain connects TRBV28 to TRBJ2-7; TCRdb gives TRBD1 as the D gene, but with no DNA this cannot be confirmed. Germline assignment: CDR1 MDHEN and CDR2 SYDVKM. The CDR3 sequence is 16 residues long. CDR3 residues: CASSFDGTGFTYEQYF.

This chain uses TRBV5-1 with TRBJ2-5. This CDR3 comprises 12 residues. Germline assignment: CDR1 SGHRS and CDR2 YFSETQ. The CDR3 here is CASSLNQETQYF.

The gene calls are TRBV4-3 and TRBJ2-7; TCRdb outputs TRBD1, but without DNA this stays unchecked. Looked up from germline, CDR1 is LGHNA and CDR2 is YSLEER. The CDR3 has 13 residues. CDR3 sequence: CASSSRGAGEQYF.

V is TRBV13 and J is TRBJ1-2. Germline-derived CDR1 and CDR2 are PRHDT and FYEKMQ (reference sequence). This CDR3 has 17 amino acids. The chain's CDR3 is CASSPRSTAVPNYGYTF.

The CDR3 sequence is CASSYSSSYNEQFF. The chain couples TRBV6-5 to TRBJ2-1. CDR1 is MNHEY, CDR2 SVGAGI, per germline. The CDR3 sequence is 14 residues long.